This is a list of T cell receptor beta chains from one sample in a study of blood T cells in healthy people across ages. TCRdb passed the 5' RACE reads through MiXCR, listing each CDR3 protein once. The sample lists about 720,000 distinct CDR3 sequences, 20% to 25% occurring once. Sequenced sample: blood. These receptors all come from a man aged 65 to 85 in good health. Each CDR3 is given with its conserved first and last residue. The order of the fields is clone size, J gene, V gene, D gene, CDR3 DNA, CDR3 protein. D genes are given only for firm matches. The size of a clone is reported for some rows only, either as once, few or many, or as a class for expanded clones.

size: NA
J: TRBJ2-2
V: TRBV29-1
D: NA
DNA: TGCAGCGTTGTTCCATTGGGGTTGGCGCACACCGGGGAGCTGTTTTTT
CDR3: CSVVPLGLAHTGELFF

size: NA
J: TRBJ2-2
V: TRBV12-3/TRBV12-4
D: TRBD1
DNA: TGTGCCAGCAGGCCGACAGGGGACACCGGGGAGCTGTTTTTT
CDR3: CASRPTGDTGELFF

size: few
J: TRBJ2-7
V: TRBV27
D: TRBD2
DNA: TGTGCCAGCAGCCGACCGGGACTAGCTTACGTAGAGCAGTACTTC
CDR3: CASSRPGLAYVEQYF

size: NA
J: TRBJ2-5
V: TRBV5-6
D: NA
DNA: TGTGCCAGCAGCCACCCGACAGACCAAGAGACCCAGTACTTC
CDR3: CASSHPTDQETQYF

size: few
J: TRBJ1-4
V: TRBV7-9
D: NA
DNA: TGTGCCAGCAGTGATACGGGCTTGCAGGAAAAACTGTTTTTT
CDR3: CASSDTGLQEKLFF

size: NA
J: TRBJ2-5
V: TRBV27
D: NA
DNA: TGTGCCAGCAGTTTCCGGGTCTTGTACCAAGAGACCCAGTACTTC
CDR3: CASSFRVLYQETQYF

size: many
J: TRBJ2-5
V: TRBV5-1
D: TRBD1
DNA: TGCGCCAGCAGCTTGAACAGGGGGGAGACCCAGTACTTC
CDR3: CASSLNRGETQYF

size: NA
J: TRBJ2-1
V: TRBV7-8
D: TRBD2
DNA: TGTGCCAGCAGCGTAACCGGGACTAGCGGGAGAGGTGTGCAGTTCTTC
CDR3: CASSVTGTSGRGVQFF

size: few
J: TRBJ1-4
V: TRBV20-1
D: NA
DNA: TGCAGTGCCCACGGAGAGAAACTGTTTTTT
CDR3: CSAHGEKLFF

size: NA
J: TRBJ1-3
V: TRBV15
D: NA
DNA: TGTGCCACCAGCAGAGATAGGGTTGGAAACACCATATATTTT
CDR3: CATSRDRVGNTIYF

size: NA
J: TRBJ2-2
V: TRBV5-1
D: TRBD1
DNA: TGCGCCAGTTCCGGGACAGAGATCACCGGGGAGCTGTTTTTT
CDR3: CASSGTEITGELFF

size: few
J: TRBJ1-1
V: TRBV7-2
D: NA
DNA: TGTGCCAGCAGCTTAGGCGGGGTCCGGGGAAACACTGAAGCTTTCTTT
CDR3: CASSLGGVRGNTEAFF

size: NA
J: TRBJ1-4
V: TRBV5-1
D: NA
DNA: TGCGCCAGCAGCCGCCGGGCAGGGGAGGAAAAACTGTTTTTT
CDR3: CASSRRAGEEKLFF

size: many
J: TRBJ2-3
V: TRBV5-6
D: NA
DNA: TGTGCCAGCAGCTTGCGGGGGGCCACAGATACGCAGTATTTT
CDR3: CASSLRGATDTQYF

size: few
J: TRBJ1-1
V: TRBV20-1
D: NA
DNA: TGCAGTGCTAGAGGGGTCAGGAACACTGAAGCTTTCTTT
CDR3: CSARGVRNTEAFF

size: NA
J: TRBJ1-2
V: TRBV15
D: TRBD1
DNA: TGTGCCACCAAGTCAGCCGGGACAGGGCTGAACTATGGCTACACCTTC
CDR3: CATKSAGTGLNYGYTF

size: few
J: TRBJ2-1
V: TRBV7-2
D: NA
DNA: TGTGCCAGCAGCTTTAGCGGAATAGGGGGGCAGTTCTTC
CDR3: CASSFSGIGGQFF

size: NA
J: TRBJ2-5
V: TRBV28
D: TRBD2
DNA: TGTGCCAGCAGCCGGGTAGCGGGGGGGGGCCAAGAGACCCAGTACTTC
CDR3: CASSRVAGGGQETQYF

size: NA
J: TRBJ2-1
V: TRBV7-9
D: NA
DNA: TGTGCCAGCAGCTTAGGTTTAGTAGATGAGCAGTTCTTC
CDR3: CASSLGLVDEQFF

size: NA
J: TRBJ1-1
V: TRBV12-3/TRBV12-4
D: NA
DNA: TGTGCCAGCAGCCTCGAGGGGGTGGGCCTGTTTGAAGCTTTCTTT
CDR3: CASSLEGVGLFEAFF

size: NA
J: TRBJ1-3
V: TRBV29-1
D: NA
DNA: TGCAGCGGGAGGACCTCTGGAAACACCATATATTTT
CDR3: CSGRTSGNTIYF

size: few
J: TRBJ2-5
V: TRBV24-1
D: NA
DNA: TGTGCCACCAGTGATCGTCCAGGGGGGTACCAAGAGACCCAGTACTTC
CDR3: CATSDRPGGYQETQYF

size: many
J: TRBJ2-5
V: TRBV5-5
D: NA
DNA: TGTGCCAGCAGCTTGGTCGGCCCCGAGACCCAGTACTTC
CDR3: CASSLVGPETQYF

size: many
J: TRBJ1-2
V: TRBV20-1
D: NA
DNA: TGCAGTGCTAGAAGTCGGCCCGCGGGGGGCTACACCTTC
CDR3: CSARSRPAGGYTF

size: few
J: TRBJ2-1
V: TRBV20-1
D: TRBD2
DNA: TGCAGTGCTAGAGGAACGGGACTAGCGGGATTTGAGCAGTTCTTC
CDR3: CSARGTGLAGFEQFF

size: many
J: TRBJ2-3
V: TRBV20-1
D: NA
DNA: TGCAGTGCTAGTTATCGCATTTCTAGCACAGATACGCAGTATTTT
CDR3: CSASYRISSTDTQYF

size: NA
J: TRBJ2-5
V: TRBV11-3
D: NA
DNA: TGTGCCGGCAGCTATGGACTGAAAGAGACCCAGTACTTC
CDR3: CAGSYGLKETQYF

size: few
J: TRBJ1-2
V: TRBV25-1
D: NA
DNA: TGTGCCAGCAGTGGTCCGATATATGGCTACACCTTC
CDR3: CASSGPIYGYTF

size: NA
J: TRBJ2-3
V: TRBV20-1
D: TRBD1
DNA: TGCAGCGCCCGCCGCGACAGGGGCCGACTAGATACGCAGTATTTT
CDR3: CSARRDRGRLDTQYF

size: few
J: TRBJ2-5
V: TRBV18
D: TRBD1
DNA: TGTGCCAGCTCCACCACAGGGGACGCGGAGACCCAGTACTTC
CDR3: CASSTTGDAETQYF

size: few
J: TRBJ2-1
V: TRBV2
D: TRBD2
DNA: TGTGCCAGCTTGATTGGGACTAGCCCCAATGAGCAGTTCTTC
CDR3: CASLIGTSPNEQFF

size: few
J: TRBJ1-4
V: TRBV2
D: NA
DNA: TGTGCCAGCAGCGCAATGACAGTGCTTGAAAAACTGTTTTTT
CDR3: CASSAMTVLEKLFF

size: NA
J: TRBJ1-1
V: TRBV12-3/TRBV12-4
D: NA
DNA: TGTGCCAGCAGTTTAGATGAGGGGTTGATTAACACTGAAGCTTCCTTT
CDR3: CASSLDEGLINTEASF

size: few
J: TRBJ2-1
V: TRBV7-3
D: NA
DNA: TGTGCCAGCAGCTTGGACCAGCGTGAGCAGTTCTTC
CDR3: CASSLDQREQFF

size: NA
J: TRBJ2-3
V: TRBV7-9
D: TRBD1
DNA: TGTGCCAGCAGCTTGACAGGGGGCCTAGATACGCAGTATTTT
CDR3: CASSLTGGLDTQYF

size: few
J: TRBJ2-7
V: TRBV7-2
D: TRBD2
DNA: TGTGCCAGCGGGATCGGGGGGGCCTACGAGCAGTACTTC
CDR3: CASGIGGAYEQYF

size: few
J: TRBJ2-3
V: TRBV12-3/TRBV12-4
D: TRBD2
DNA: TGTGCCAGCAGTTTAAGTCGGCGGCTAGCGGTGAGCACAGATACGCAGTATTTT
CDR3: CASSLSRRLAVSTDTQYF

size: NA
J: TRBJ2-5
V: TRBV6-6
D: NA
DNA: TGTGCCAGCAGTTACGTTCAGGGTAGAGGAGAGACCCAGTACTTC
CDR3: CASSYVQGRGETQYF

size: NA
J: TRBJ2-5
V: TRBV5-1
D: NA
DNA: TGCGCCAGCAGCTTGGTAGGCGGCCAACAAGAGACCCAGTACTTC
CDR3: CASSLVGGQQETQYF

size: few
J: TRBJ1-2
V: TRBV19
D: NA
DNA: TGTGCCAGTAGTATAGGGAAGAAGGGGGGCGCGGGCTACACCTTC
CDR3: CASSIGKKGGAGYTF

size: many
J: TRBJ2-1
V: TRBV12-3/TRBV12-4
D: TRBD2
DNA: TGTGCCAGCATTCCTAGCGGGAGGTCCTACAATGAGCAGTTCTTC
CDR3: CASIPSGRSYNEQFF